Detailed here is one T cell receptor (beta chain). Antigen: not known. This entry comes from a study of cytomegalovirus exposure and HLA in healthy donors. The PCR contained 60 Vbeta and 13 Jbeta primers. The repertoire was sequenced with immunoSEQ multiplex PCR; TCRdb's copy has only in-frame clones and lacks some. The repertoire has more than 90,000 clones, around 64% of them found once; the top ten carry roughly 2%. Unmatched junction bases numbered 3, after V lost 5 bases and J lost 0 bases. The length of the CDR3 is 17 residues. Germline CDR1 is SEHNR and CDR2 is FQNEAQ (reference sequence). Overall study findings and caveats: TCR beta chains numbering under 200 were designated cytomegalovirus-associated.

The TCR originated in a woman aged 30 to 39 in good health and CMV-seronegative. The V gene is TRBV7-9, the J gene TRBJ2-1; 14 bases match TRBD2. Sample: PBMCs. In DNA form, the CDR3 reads TGTGCCAGCAGCGAAGGACTAGCGGGGGGCTCCTACAATGAGCAGTTCTTC. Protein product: CASSEGLAGGSYNEQFF.